Given below is one T cell receptor beta chain in context. Its antigen has not been determined. Base qualities are not provided; no much larger clone lies one nucleotide away. The method behind the library was RT-PCR. Sequencing was performed on a NextSeq 550. Clones were called with MiXCR by TCRdb after fastp trimmed the public reads at Q25, and only in-frame beta chains were retained. All rows with the same CDR3 protein become a single entry with the most common DNA and genes. Present in this sample are some 150,000 distinct CDR3 sequences, over 30% of which were seen just once. The ten biggest clones cover approximately 50% of the sample. These data come from a study of patients and donors after allogeneic stem cell transplantation (dated by TCRdb to 2019 to 2021). CDR1 and CDR2, looked up from the germline V gene, are SGHTA and FQGNSA. The CDR3, cysteine through phenylalanine, is 14 amino acids long. Solely the CDR3 DNA is kept, with 42 bases framed from the first base. Between the V and J ends, shortened by 5 bases and 2 bases respectively, the junction contains 9 bases.

The TCR sequence derives from a human donor who was either an allogeneic HSCT recipient or a stem cell or donor lymphocyte infusion donor (not recorded which). It is not recorded whose cells these are; they may come from a transplant donor. The V and J segments used are TRBV7-2 and TRBJ1-4; the D gene cannot be named for sure. The sequencing sample was made of blood, either unsorted or a sorted T cell fraction (not recorded which). The CDR3 reads CASSTGPTNEKLFF. The bases are TGTGCCAGCAGCACCGGGCCGACTAATGAAAAACTGTTTTTT. The variable domain in full, with residues beyond the CDR3 obtained from the reference TRBV7-2 and TRBJ1-4 genes, is GAGVSQSPSNKVTEKGKDVELRCDPISGHTALYWYRQSLGQGLEFLIYFQGNSAPDKSGLPSDRFSAERTGGSVSTLTIQRTQQEDSAVYLCASSTGPTNEKLFFGSGTQLSVL.